This T cell receptor beta chain is from a study of cytomegalovirus exposure and HLA in healthy donors. In the PCR, 60 Vbeta and 13 Jbeta primers were used. Method: immunoSEQ multiplex PCR; TCRdb's copy keeps in-frame clones and lacks some. The data show approximately 170,000 clones, over 80% seen once. CDR3 size: 12 residues. Trimming pared 8 bases from V and 3 bases from J, leaving 13 bases between. From germline, CDR1 is GTSNPN and CDR2 SVGIG (reference sequence). This sequence joins TRBV30 and TRBJ1-1, with a tentative D call TRBD1 (6 bases). The sequenced sample consisted of PBMCs. This TCR derives from a boy younger than 10 in good health and CMV-seronegative. The CDR3 is CAARDTHTEAFF. CDR3 DNA: TGTGCCGCCCGGGACACTCACACTGAAGCTTTCTTT.